The clone carrying this T cell receptor beta chain has only a few counts. No antigen is known for it. Template switching created a universal primer site, and the cDNA included unique molecular identifiers. Each CDR3 protein is one row after TCRdb ran MiXCR on the 5' RACE reads. The table lists fewer than 650,000 distinct CDR3 sequences, 7.1% of them singletons, with roughly 1.5% in the top ten. The record originates from a study of identical twins. CDR1 MNHEY and CDR2 SMNVEV come from the germline V gene (reference sequence). V lost 3 bases and J 0 bases, leaving 9 bases between the germline ends. The CDR3 length is 15 residues. Findings and caveats of the study: The study found excess low generation probability among twin-shared out-of-frame alpha sequences.

In addition, the sample was reused for a study of yellow fever vaccine responses in identical twins.

The V call is TRBV27, the J call TRBJ2-1; D might be TRBD2 (6 bases). This TCR was sampled from a woman aged 18-29 years in good health. Sequencing input: PBMCs. The CDR3 DNA reads as TGTGCCAGCAGTTTCCTCGGGAGCTCCTACAATGAGCAGTTCTTC. It codes for CASSFLGSSYNEQFF.